This entry describes one T cell receptor beta chain. Method: immunoSEQ multiplex PCR; TCRdb's copy keeps in-frame clones and lacks some. The sample holds approximately 260,000 clones, 85% to 90% seen once. The CDR3 sequence is 16 residues long. V was clipped by 1 base and J by 2 bases; unmatched bases: 1. CDR1 and CDR2 from the germline V gene are LGHDT and YNNKEL (reference sequence). Seattle patient enrollment occurred during active infection, with longitudinal follow-up thereafter. This specimen comes from a study of blood T cell repertoires in COVID-19. The source material was peripheral blood. The sequence was obtained from a woman aged 60-70 years with COVID-19, enrolled during active disease. J is TRBJ2-3 and V is TRBV3-1 (or the pseudogene TRBV3-2), with 12 bases identical to TRBD2. CDR3 sequence (DNA): TGTGCCAGCAGCCAAGGACTAGCGGGGGACACAGATACGCAGTATTTT. This encodes CASSQGLAGDTDTQYF.